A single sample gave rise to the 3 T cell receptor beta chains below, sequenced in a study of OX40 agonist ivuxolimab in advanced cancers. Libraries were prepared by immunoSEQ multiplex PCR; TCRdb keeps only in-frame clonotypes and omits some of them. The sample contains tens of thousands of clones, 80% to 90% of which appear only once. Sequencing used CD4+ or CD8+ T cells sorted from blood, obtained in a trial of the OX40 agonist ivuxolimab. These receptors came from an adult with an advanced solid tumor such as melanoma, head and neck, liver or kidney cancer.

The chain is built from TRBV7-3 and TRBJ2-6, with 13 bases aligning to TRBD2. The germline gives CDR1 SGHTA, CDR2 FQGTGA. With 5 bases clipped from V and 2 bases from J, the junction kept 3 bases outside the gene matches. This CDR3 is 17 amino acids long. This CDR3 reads CASSEGLAGAGANVLTF. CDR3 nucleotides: TGTGCCAGCAGCGAAGGACTAGCGGGAGCTGGGGCCAACGTCCTGACTTTC.

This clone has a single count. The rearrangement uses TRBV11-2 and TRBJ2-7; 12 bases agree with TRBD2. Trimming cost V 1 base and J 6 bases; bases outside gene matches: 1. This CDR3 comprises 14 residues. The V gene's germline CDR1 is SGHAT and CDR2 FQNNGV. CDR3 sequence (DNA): TGTGCCAGCAGCTTAGCACTAGCGGGAGGCGAGCAGTACTTC. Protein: CASSLALAGGEQYF.

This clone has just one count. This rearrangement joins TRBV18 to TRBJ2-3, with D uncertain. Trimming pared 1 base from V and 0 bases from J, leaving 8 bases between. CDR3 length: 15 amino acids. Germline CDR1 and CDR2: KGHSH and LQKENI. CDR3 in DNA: TGTGCCAGCTCACCACGGTTAGGTAGCACAGATACGCAGTATTTT. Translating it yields CASSPRLGSTDTQYF. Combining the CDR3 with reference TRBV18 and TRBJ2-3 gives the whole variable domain NAGVMQNPRHLVRRRGQEARLRCSPMKGHSHVYWYRQLPEEGLKFMVYLQKENIIDESGMPKERFSAEFPKEGPSILRIQQVVRGDSAAYFCASSPRLGSTDTQYFGPGTRLTVL.